These T cell receptor beta chains were read from a single sample in a study of beta chain features in type 1 diabetes. Measured with immunoSEQ multiplex PCR; TCRdb has only the in-frame clones, and not every one. The sample has some 270,000 clones, around 7.3% seen once. The sequencing input was central memory CD4+ T cells from blood. These receptors all come from a woman younger than 30 in good health. CDR3s include the opening cysteine and the closing phenylalanine or tryptophan. Each record gives: D gene, V gene, J gene, CDR3 protein. The D gene is left open where the match is weak.

TRBD2	TRBV15	TRBJ2-5	CATSIRTSGEETQYF
-	TRBV7-8	TRBJ1-2	CASSEGRAERDGYTF
TRBD1	TRBV2	TRBJ1-2	CASSTGADYGYTF
-	TRBV14	TRBJ1-1	CASSTILGGDAEAFF
-	TRBV5-4	TRBJ2-6	CASVLDLSGANVLTF
-	TRBV6-5	TRBJ1-4	CASSYNEKLFF
-	TRBV5-1	TRBJ1-4	CASSLDSAGEKLFF
-	TRBV7-2	TRBJ1-1	CASSLANLGTSYTEAFF
-	TRBV9	TRBJ2-1	CASSLGADGEQFF
-	TRBV28	TRBJ1-3	CASRPGVAGNTIYF
-	TRBV5-1	TRBJ2-7	CASSYPKPQGSRGSHSYEQYF
-	TRBV11-3	TRBJ2-1	CASLPGLTNEQFF
-	TRBV6-4	TRBJ1-2	CASSPDGAYGYTF
TRBD2	TRBV10-3	TRBJ2-1	CAISAGGRTANEQFF
-	TRBV9	TRBJ2-4	CASSPRSRGINIQYF
TRBD2	TRBV5-1	TRBJ2-7	CASSLGLAEYEQYF